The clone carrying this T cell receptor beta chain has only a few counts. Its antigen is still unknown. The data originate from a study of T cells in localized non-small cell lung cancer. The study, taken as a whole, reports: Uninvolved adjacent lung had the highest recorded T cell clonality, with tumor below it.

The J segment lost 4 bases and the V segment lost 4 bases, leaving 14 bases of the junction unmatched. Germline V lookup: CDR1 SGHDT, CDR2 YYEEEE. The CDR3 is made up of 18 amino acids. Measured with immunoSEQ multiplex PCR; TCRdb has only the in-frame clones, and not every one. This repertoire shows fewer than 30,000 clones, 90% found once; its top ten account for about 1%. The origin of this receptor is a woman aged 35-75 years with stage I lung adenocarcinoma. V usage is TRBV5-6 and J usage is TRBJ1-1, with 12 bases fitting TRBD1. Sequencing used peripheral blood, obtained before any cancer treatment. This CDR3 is CASSAGGTGGYYGTEAFF. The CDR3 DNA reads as TGTGCCAGCAGCGCTGGCGGGACAGGGGGCTATTACGGCACTGAAGCTTTCTTT. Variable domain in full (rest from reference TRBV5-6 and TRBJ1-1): DAGVTQSPTHLIKTRGQQVTLRCSPKSGHDTVSWYQQALGQGPQFIFQYYEEEERQRGNFPDRFSGHQFPNYSSELNVNALLLGDSALYLCASSAGGTGGYYGTEAFFGQGTRLTVV.